This TCR beta chain was sequenced in a study of vaccination and CD4 T cells after COVID-19. The overall study: Overlapping SARS-CoV-2, HCoV-NL63, HCoV-OC43 and HCoV-229E spike peptides were used to stimulate cells. Study-wide points: Investigators enrolled relatively few convalescent patients and included no early post-infection timepoints.

V trimming: 5 bases; J trimming: 3 bases; junction bases outside the gene matches: 4. Germline V CDR1 and CDR2: KGHSH, LQKENI. CDR3 length equals 14 residues. Remarks on this clonotype: Its target is not known.

As to treatment: approximately 9-day PBMC culture with coronavirus spike peptide pools or control peptides (ViraFEST assay). Researchers used the Oncomine TCR Beta short-read assay to sequence DNA from cultured CD4+ T cells. After culture, CD4+ T cells served as the source for genomic DNA extraction. TCRdb fed the PCR reads into MiXCR, producing one record per CDR3 protein. The table records more than 9,500 distinct CDR3 sequences, around 59% of them present only once. Sequenced material: CD4+ T cells from blood, cultured in vitro. The chain uses TRBV18 and TRBJ1-1, with 9 nucleotides matching TRBD1. The clonotype comes from a human donor who had recovered from COVID-19. CDR3 bases: TGTGCCAGCTCATCACAGGGGGCCGACACTGAAGCTTTCTTT. Its translation: CASSSQGADTEAFF. Filled out from reference TRBV18 and TRBJ1-1, the complete variable domain reads NAGVMQNPRHLVRRRGQEARLRCSPMKGHSHVYWYRQLPEEGLKFMVYLQKENIIDESGMPKERFSAEFPKEGPSILRIQQVVRGDSAAYFCASSSQGADTEAFFGQGTRLTVV.